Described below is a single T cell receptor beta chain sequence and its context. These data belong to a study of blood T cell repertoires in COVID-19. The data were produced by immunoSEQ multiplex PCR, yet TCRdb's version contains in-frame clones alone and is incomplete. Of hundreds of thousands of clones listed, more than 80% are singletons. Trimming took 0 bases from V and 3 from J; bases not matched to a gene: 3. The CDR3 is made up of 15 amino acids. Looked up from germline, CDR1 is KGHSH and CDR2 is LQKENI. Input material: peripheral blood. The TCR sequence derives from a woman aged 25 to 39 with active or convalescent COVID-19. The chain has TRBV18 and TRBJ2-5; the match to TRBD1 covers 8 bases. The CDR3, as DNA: TGTGCCAGCTCACCACCTGGACAGGGCAAAGAGACCCAGTACTTC. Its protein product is CASSPPGQGKETQYF.